A single sample is the source of the 9 T cell receptor beta chains below, sequenced in a study of blood T cell repertoires in COVID-19. TCRdb keeps only in-frame clones here, not all; method: immunoSEQ multiplex PCR. The sample includes roughly 56,000 clones, 90% to 95% of them seen just once. Sequencing was carried out using peripheral blood. The receptor source for this set is a man aged 45-65 years with active COVID-19.

This clone was counted only a few times. The gene calls are TRBV11-2 and TRBJ2-7, with D possibly being TRBD2 (5 bases). Germline assignment: CDR1 SGHAT and CDR2 FQNNGV. This CDR3 contains 16 residues. V was clipped by 5 bases and J by 0 bases, with 17 bases between them. In nucleotides, the CDR3 is TGTGCCAGCAGCCCCACTAGTTTGGGCTACTCCTACGAGCAGTACTTC. Translation gives CASSPTSLGYSYEQYF.

This sequence joins TRBV28 and TRBJ2-7; 9 positions agree with TRBD2. The CDR3 length is 15 residues. The germline V gene encodes CDR1 MDHEN and CDR2 SYDVKM. J gave up 2 bases and V 6 bases, and 8 bases lay outside the gene matches. CDR3 sequence (DNA): TGTGCCAGCAGGTCTCACAAGCGGGAGGCCTACGAGCAGTACTTC. Residues: CASRSHKREAYEQYF.

This chain joins TRBV11-3 and TRBJ1-1; no definite D call. The CDR3 has 15 residues. Trimming took off 6 bases at V and 4 bases at J, with 18 bases between the two ends. Germline loops: CDR1 SGHNT, CDR2 YENEEA. CDR3 DNA: TGTGCCAGCAGTCGGAAAGGTTGGAGGATCACTGAAGCTTTCTTT. Its translation: CASSRKGWRITEAFF.

The V call is TRBV18, the J call TRBJ1-4; TRBD1 might be the D (6 bases). The CDR3 consists of 13 residues. V was clipped by 6 bases and J by 7 bases, with 12 bases between them. The germline V gene encodes CDR1 KGHSH and CDR2 LQKENI. The CDR3 region is CASSRGRGEKLFF. CDR3 sequence (DNA): TGTGCCAGCTCGCGGGGGCGCGGTGAAAAACTGTTTTTT.

This chain joins TRBV5-4 and TRBJ1-6; D ambiguous. V was shortened by 3 bases and J by 0 bases, with 10 bases between the two germline ends. Germline CDR1 and CDR2: SGHNT and YYREEE (reference sequence). This CDR3 comprises 16 residues. The DNA for the CDR3 is TGTGCCAGCAGCTCGGATCGGGGCTCCTATAATTCACCCCTCCACTTT. It encodes CASSSDRGSYNSPLHF.

The chain is built from TRBV19 and TRBJ1-4; D is unclear. The V end was cut by 1 base, the J end by 15 bases, with 15 bases between. Germline CDR1 reads LNHDA; CDR2 reads SQIVND (reference sequence). The length of the CDR3 is 13 residues. The CDR3 DNA sequence: TGTGCCAGTAGTATAGGCGGCCGTTCTCGGGTGTTTTTT. It translates to CASSIGGRSRVFF.

The rearrangement joins TRBV4-1 to TRBJ1-6; D gene ambiguous. This CDR3 comprises 15 residues. V was shortened by 2 bases and J by 7 bases, with 12 bases between the two germline ends. The germline V gene has CDR1 MGHRA and CDR2 YSYEKL. This chain's CDR3 is CASSQSNYRNSPLHF. CDR3 bases: TGCGCCAGCAGCCAAAGCAATTATCGGAATTCACCCCTCCACTTT.

The rearrangement links TRBV4-3 to TRBJ2-5, with 7 bases matching TRBD2. Germline lookup yields CDR1 LGHNA and CDR2 YSLEER. V dropped 1 base and J dropped 4; count of bases not matched to a gene: 6. The CDR3 sequence is 15 residues long. DNA for the CDR3: TGCGCCAGCAGCCAAGCCGTGGCTAGCGGAGAGACCCAGTACTTC. Translating gives CASSQAVASGETQYF.

The chain links TRBV2 to TRBJ2-7; maybe TRBD2 (6 bases). This CDR3 spans 14 amino acids. Germline loops: CDR1 SNHLY, CDR2 FYNNEI. V shed 7 bases and J shed 0 bases, with 13 bases lying between them. The CDR3 is CASKEGQSSYEQYF. CDR3 DNA: TGTGCCAGCAAGGAGGGCCAAAGCTCCTACGAGCAGTACTTC.